Following are 7 T cell receptor beta chains from one sample sequenced in a study of shared clonotypes between healthy human individuals. Some clones are missing from TCRdb's copy, which holds only in-frame ones; the method was immunoSEQ multiplex PCR. The sample records 2,100,000 or so clones, approximately 95% being singletons. The sample taken for sequencing was naive CD4+ T cells sorted from blood. The subset here: CD45RA+ positively selected. The receptors here all came from a man aged 18-30 years in good health.

The gene calls are TRBV30 and TRBJ1-1, with D maybe TRBD1 (5 bases). This CDR3 spans 15 amino acids. CDR1 GTSNPN and CDR2 SVGIG come from the germline V gene (reference sequence). V gave up 0 bases and J gave up 3 bases, with 14 bases separating them. In DNA form, the CDR3 reads TGTGCCTGGAGTGTAGGGCAGGGTCTTTACACTGAAGCTTTCTTT. This translates into CAWSVGQGLYTEAFF. Supplemented by reference TRBV30 and TRBJ1-1, the full variable domain reads SQTIHQWPATLVQPVGSPLSLECTVEGTSNPNLYWYRQAAGRGLQLLFYSVGIGQISSEVPQNLSASRPQDRQFILSSKKLLLSDSGFYLCAWSVGQGLYTEAFFGQGTRLTVV.

The sample holds a few counts of this clone. The J gene is TRBJ2-3, the V gene TRBV11-2, with D possibly TRBD2 on 5 matching bases. The CDR3 has 14 amino acids. Germline V gives CDR1 SGHAT, CDR2 FQNNGV. The V and J ends lost 1 base and 3 bases respectively, with 8 bases between them. The CDR3 nucleotides are TGTGCCAGCAGCTTAGCTGAGGGAACAGATACGCAGTATTTT. The encoded protein is CASSLAEGTDTQYF.

The chain combines TRBV6-5 with TRBJ1-1, with 7 positions matching TRBD1. The CDR3 sequence is 15 residues long. The trim removed 6 bases at V and 0 bases at J, leaving 7 bases unmatched. Germline CDR1 MNHEY, CDR2 SVGAGI. As DNA, the CDR3 is TGTGCCAGCAGAAGACACAGGGGTATGAACACTGAAGCTTTCTTT. Its translation is CASRRHRGMNTEAFF.

V is TRBV5-8 and J is TRBJ2-5; no firm D call. Germline V gives CDR1 SGHTS, CDR2 YDEGEE. The V end lost 4 bases, the J end lost 1 base, and 14 bases lay between the germline ends. The CDR3 is 15 amino acids. This CDR3 reads CASSRFDRPQETQYF. CDR3 nucleotide sequence: TGTGCCAGCAGCCGTTTCGACCGACCCCAAGAGACCCAGTACTTC.

The chain couples TRBV29-1 to TRBJ2-5; 9 nucleotides match TRBD2. Trimming at V came to 4 bases and at J to 4 bases, leaving 1 base not matched to a gene. The CDR3 runs 12 residues. Germline V gene data show CDR1 as SQVTM and CDR2 as ANQGSEA. The CDR3 here is CSVVTSGETQYF. CDR3 sequence (DNA): TGCAGCGTTGTGACTAGCGGAGAGACCCAGTACTTC.

The V gene is TRBV20-1, the J gene TRBJ2-5, with D hard to call. This CDR3 is 10 amino acids long. Germline V gene sequence: CDR1 DFQATT, CDR2 SNEGSKA (reference sequence). V was clipped by 6 bases and J by 5 bases, with 7 bases between them. The CDR3 spells CSATPETQYF. The CDR3 nucleotides are TGCAGTGCCACACCCGAGACCCAGTACTTC.

The chain uses TRBV6-5 and TRBJ2-5; D ambiguous. The CDR3 loop spans 13 amino acids. Germline V CDR1 and CDR2: MNHEY, SVGAGI. V shed 10 bases and J shed 2 bases, with 14 bases lying between them. The CDR3 DNA is TGTGCCATTAGAGGTGGGCTTCAAGAGACCCAGTACTTC. Protein: CAIRGGLQETQYF.